This record concerns one TCR beta chain sequence. This CDR3 is built from 13 residues. Germline CDR1 and CDR2: SEHNR and FQNEAQ (reference sequence). The V and J ends lost 5 bases and 7 bases, in that order; junction bases with no gene match: 4. This sample is part of a study of CD8 T cells in Susac syndrome. RNA, at about 0.45 to 1 ug, was reverse transcribed with random hexamers. The TCR beta CDR3 was amplified by immunoSEQ multiplex PCR across 54 Vbeta, 13 Jbeta. TCRdb recomputed calls from the immunoSEQ multiplex PCR reads with MiXCR, one row per CDR3 protein. The sample yields tens of thousands of distinct CDR3 sequences, 92% seen once.

The source material was CD8+ T cells from PBMCs. The sequence was obtained from a human donor in good health. The chain has TRBV7-9 and TRBJ2-2; 7 bases align to TRBD2. The CDR3 bases are TGTGCCAGCAGCGGCGGGGGAAACGGGGAGCTGTTTTTT. The encoded protein is CASSGGGNGELFF.